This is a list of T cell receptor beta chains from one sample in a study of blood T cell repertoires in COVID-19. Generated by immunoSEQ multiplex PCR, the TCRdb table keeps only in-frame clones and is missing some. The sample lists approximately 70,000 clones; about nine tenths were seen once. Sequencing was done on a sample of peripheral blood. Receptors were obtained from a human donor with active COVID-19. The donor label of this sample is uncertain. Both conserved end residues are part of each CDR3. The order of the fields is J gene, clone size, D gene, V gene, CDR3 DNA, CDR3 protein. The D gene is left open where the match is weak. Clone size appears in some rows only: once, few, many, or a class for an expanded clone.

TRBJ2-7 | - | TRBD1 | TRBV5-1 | TGCGCCAGCAGCTTGGGACAGGGTCCCCACGAGCAGTACTTC | CASSLGQGPHEQYF
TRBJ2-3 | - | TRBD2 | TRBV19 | TGTGCCAGTAGTATCGGTCTAGCGGGAGGTATCAGCACAGATACGCAGTATTTT | CASSIGLAGGISTDTQYF
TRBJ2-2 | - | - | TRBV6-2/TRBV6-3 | TGTGCCAGCAGTTACTCTCCTAGCGCGAACACCGGGGAGCTGTTTTTT | CASSYSPSANTGELFF
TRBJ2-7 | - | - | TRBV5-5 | TGTGCCAGCAGCCCCTTAGGAGGGTCCTACGAGCAGTACTTC | CASSPLGGSYEQYF
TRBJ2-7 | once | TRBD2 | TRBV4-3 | TGCGCCAGCAGCCAAGGTGGCGGGAGAGGCTCCTACGAGCAGTACTTC | CASSQGGGRGSYEQYF
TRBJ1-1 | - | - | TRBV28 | TGTGCCAGCAGTTTGATAGGCAGGCAAGCTTTCTTT | CASSLIGRQAFF
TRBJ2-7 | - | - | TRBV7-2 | TGTGCCAGCAGCTTGTCCCCTCCTTTATACGAGCAGTACTTC | CASSLSPPLYEQYF
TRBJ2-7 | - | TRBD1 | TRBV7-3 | TGTGCCAGCAGCTTAACGGGGTCTGGGCGTGGGGACAGGGGTTCCGAGCAGTACTTC | CASSLTGSGRGDRGSEQYF
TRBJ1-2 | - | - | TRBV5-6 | TGTGCCAGCAGCTTGAAGGGCGGCCCTCGGGGAGGCTACACCTTC | CASSLKGGPRGGYTF
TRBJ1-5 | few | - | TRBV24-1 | TGTGCCACCAGTGACCCAGGGATTTATCAGCCCCAGCATTTT | CATSDPGIYQPQHF
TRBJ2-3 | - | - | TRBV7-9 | TGTGCCACCACAGGCAAGGGGAGCACAGATACGCAGTATTTT | CATTGKGSTDTQYF
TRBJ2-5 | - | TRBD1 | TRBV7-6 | TGTGCCAGCGGCAGGGGGCAGCTACAAGAGACCCAGTACTTC | CASGRGQLQETQYF
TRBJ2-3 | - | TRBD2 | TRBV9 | TGTGCCAGCAGCCCCAGCGGGAGTACAGATACGCAGTATTTT | CASSPSGSTDTQYF
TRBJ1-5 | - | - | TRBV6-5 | TGTGCCAGCAGTCCTCAGAGGGAACGCAATCAGCCCCAGCATTTT | CASSPQRERNQPQHF
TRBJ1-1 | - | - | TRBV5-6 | TGTGCCAGCAGCTTGGGTCACCAGTTGGTGAACACTGAAGCTTTCTTT | CASSLGHQLVNTEAFF
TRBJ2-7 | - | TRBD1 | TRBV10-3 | TGTGCCATCAGTGGTGGGACAGGGCCCTACGAGCAGTACTTC | CAISGGTGPYEQYF
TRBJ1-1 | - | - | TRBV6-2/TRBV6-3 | TGTGCCAGCAGTTACTCGAGGGAGAGCACTGAAGCTTTCTTT | CASSYSRESTEAFF
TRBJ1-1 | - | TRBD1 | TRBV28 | TGTGCCAGCAGTCTATCTCCGGGACAGGCGAACACTGAAGCTTTCTTT | CASSLSPGQANTEAFF
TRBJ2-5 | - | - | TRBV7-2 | TGTGCCAGCAGCTTTTCTCAGGAGACCCAGTACTTC | CASSFSQETQYF
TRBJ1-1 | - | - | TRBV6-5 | TGTGCCAGCAGTTACTCCCCGGGGTTCACTGAAGCTTTCTTT | CASSYSPGFTEAFF
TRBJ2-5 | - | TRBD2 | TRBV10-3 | TGTGCCATCAGTGGGACTAGCGGCCAAGAGACCCAGTACTTC | CAISGTSGQETQYF
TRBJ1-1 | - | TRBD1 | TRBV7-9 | TGTGCCAGCAGCTTCGGGCAGGGGGTAGTGAACACTGAAGCTTTCTTT | CASSFGQGVVNTEAFF
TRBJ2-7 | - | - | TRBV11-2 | TGTGCCAGCAGCCCCCAGGGCGGAACCTACGAGCAGTACTTC | CASSPQGGTYEQYF
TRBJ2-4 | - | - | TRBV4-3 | TGCGCCAGCAGCCAAGACACGTTGAGCCATATGAAACAAAACATTCAGTACTTC | CASSQDTLSHMKQNIQYF
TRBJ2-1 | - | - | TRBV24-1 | TGTGCCACCAGTGATTGGGGGACAAATGAGCAGTTCTTC | CATSDWGTNEQFF
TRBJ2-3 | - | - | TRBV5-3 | TGTGCCAGAAGCACAAACCGGGAAAACAGCACAGATACGCAGTATTTT | CARSTNRENSTDTQYF
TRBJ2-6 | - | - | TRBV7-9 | TGTGCCAGCAGCCTCCAACAAGGGGCCAACGTCCTGACTTTC | CASSLQQGANVLTF
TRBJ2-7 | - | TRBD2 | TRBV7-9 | TGTGCCAGCAGTCGCGGACTAGCGGAATCCTACGAGCAGTACTTC | CASSRGLAESYEQYF
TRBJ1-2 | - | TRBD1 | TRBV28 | TGTGCCAGCAGTTTCCGGTCGACAGGGATGTTTGGCTACACCTTC | CASSFRSTGMFGYTF